This T cell receptor beta chain was identified during a study of blood T cell repertoires in COVID-19. The overall study: Nucleic acid was either cDNA or gDNA, and it came from T cells, B-cell-depleted T cells, or PBMCs.

Germline assignment: CDR1 SEHNR and CDR2 FQNEAQ (reference sequence). Trimming took 6 bases from V and 7 from J; bases not matched to a gene: 6. This CDR3 has 13 residues. In the authors' methods: Nucleated cell number was recorded as an estimate derived from reference gene primer amplification. Repertoires were generated with immunoSEQ multiplex PCR, while TCRdb's copy carries only in-frame clones and drops some. Clonal size and the V and J genes are those of that table, whereas D and trimming came from the DNA. The repertoire has just over 150,000 clones, 90% to 95% of them found once; the top ten carry roughly 4.5%. Of note for this clone: The same CDR3 can be traced to other DNA sequences in this sample.

The clonotype comes from a woman aged 45-65 years with acute or convalescent COVID-19. The V call is TRBV7-9, the J call TRBJ1-5, with 7 bases matching TRBD1. Material for sequencing was peripheral blood. The CDR3 DNA reads TGTGCCAGCAGTTCCACAGGGGACCAGCCCCAGCATTTT. Its translation: CASSSTGDQPQHF.